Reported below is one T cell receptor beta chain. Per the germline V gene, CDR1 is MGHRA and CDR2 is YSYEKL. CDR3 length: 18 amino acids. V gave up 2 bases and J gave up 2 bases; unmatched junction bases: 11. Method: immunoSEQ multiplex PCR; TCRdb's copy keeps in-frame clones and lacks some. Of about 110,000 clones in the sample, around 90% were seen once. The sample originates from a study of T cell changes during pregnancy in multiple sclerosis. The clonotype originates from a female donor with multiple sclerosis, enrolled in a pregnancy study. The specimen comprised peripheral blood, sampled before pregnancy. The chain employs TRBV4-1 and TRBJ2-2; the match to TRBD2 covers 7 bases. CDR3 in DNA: TGCGCCAGCAGCCAAAGATCACGGCTAGCGGAAAACACCGGGGAGCTGTTTTTT. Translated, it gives CASSQRSRLAENTGELFF.